This TCR beta chain came from a study of blood T cell repertoires in COVID-19. Whole-study context: T cells, B-cell-depleted T cells, or PBMCs provided the cDNA or gDNA that served as material.

V lost 8 bases, J lost 5 bases, and 12 bases lay in between. The CDR3 contains 12 residues. Germline values: CDR1 LNHDA, CDR2 SQIVND (reference sequence). Libraries were prepared by immunoSEQ multiplex PCR; TCRdb keeps only in-frame clonotypes and omits some of them. The sample carries about 370,000 clones, about 89% recorded once. The sample comprised peripheral blood. This receptor was obtained from a woman in her 30s with COVID-19, enrolled during active disease. The V gene is TRBV19, the J gene TRBJ1-1; D gene ambiguous. The CDR3 loop reads CASLWGGTEAFF. Written as DNA, the CDR3 is TGTGCCAGTCTCTGGGGAGGAACTGAAGCTTTCTTT.